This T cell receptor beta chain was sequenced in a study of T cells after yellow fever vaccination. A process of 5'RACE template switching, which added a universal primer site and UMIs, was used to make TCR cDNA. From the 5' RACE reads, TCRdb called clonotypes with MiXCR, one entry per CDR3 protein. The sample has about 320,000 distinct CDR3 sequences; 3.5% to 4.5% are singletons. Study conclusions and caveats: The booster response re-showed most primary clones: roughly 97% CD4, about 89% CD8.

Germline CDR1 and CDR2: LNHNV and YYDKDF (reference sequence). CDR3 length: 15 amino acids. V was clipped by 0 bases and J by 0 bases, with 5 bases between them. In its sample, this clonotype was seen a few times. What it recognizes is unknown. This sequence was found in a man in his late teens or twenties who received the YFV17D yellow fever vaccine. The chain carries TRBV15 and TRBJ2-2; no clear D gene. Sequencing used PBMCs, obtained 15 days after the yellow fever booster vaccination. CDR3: CATSRDRPNTGELFF. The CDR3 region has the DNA TGTGCCACCAGCAGAGATCGACCGAACACCGGGGAGCTGTTTTTT.